The clone carrying this T cell receptor beta chain was counted ten times or more. Its specificity is not known. The sample is drawn from a study of read filtering for tumor transcriptome and immune sequencing. The library was built from about 370 ng RNA with molecular barcoded adaptors for alpha/delta and beta/gamma chains. MiXCR, run by TCRdb on the reads, gives a single entry per CDR3 protein. Of over 50,000 distinct CDR3 sequences in the sample, roughly 19% were seen once. Regarding the study as a whole: IR-seq captured clonotypes deeper and more reliably than RNA-seq.

CDR1 is MDHEN, CDR2 SYDVKM, per germline. The CDR3 runs to 12 residues. V gave up 5 bases and J gave up 14 bases, with 16 bases separating them. The sequence came from a donor at least 40 years old with multiple myeloma. The sequencing input was a population of CD138-negative cells sorted from bone marrow. The chain couples TRBV28 to TRBJ2-1, with D perhaps TRBD2 (5 bases). CDR3 nucleotide sequence: TGTGCCAGCAGTCCCGGGGAGCAGAGGGAGTTCTTC. Amino acids: CASSPGEQREFF.